This T cell receptor beta chain was sequenced for a study of shared clonotypes between healthy human individuals. Comment on this clone: The antigen is unknown.

V lost 3 bases to trimming and J lost 3 bases, with 12 bases between them. The CDR3 runs to 14 residues. Germline CDR1 MNHEY, CDR2 SMNVEV (reference sequence). CD45RO negativity and positive selection for CCR7 defined naive CD8 cells, a population that excluded terminally differentiated effector memory CD45RA+ cells. Profiled with immunoSEQ multiplex PCR; TCRdb holds only in-frame clones, not every one. The sample shows some 2.1 million clones, around 93% of them seen only once. Study conclusions and caveats: Sample collection involved blood only; tissue repertoires are likely different.

Sequenced: naive CD8+ T cells from PBMCs. This chain joins TRBV27 and TRBJ2-7; D uncertain. This TCR came from a man aged 18 to 29 in good health. Some clones in this sample may be carry-over from other donors' samples. CDR3 DNA: TGTGCCAGCAGTTTTAACCCTACAATCTACGAGCAGTACTTC. It is translated as CASSFNPTIYEQYF.